This paragraph reports one TCR beta chain. Its specificity is unknown. This entry comes from a study of early T cells in non-severe SARS-CoV-2 infection. As for the study in general: The input, bulk RNA from unsorted whole blood, was sequenced, and chains were unpaired. Findings of the study overall: There was a bias toward anti-spike CD8 responses in VDJdb matching, which missed private and CD4 specificities.

Unique molecular identifiers were added to individual cDNA molecules. Using its own MiXCR run on the 5' RACE reads, TCRdb lists one record per CDR3 protein. The profile covers some 80,000 distinct CDR3 sequences, with 8.5% to 12% appearing a single time and just over 8% taken by the ten largest. J gave up 6 bases and V 4 bases, and 21 bases lay outside the gene matches. The CDR3 loop spans 18 amino acids. Germline V gene data show CDR1 as KGHSH and CDR2 as LQKENI. The TCR originated in an adult who was a healthcare worker with PCR-confirmed SARS-CoV-2 infection or an uninfected control (not recorded which). The chain couples TRBV18 to TRBJ2-7, with 7 bases aligning to TRBD1. The specimen was whole blood, collected at baseline. CDR3 sequence (DNA): TGTGCCAGCTCACGAGACAGGGTTATGGCCCCCTGGAGTGCCGAGCAGTACTTC. Translating it yields CASSRDRVMAPWSAEQYF.